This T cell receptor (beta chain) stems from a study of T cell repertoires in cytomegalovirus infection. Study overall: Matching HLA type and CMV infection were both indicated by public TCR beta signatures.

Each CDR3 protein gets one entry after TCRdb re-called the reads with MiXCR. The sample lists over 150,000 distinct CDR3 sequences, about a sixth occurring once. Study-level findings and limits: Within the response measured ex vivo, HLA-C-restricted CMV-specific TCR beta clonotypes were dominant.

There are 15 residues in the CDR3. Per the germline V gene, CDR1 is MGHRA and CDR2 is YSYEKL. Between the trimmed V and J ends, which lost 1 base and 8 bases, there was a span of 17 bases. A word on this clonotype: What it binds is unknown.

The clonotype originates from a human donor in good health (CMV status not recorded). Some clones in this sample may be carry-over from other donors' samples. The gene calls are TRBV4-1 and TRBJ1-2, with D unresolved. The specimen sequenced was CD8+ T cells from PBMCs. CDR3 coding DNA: TGCGCCAGCAGCCAAGTCTCGGAAGGGCCTGGGGGCTACACCTTC. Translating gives CASSQVSEGPGGYTF.